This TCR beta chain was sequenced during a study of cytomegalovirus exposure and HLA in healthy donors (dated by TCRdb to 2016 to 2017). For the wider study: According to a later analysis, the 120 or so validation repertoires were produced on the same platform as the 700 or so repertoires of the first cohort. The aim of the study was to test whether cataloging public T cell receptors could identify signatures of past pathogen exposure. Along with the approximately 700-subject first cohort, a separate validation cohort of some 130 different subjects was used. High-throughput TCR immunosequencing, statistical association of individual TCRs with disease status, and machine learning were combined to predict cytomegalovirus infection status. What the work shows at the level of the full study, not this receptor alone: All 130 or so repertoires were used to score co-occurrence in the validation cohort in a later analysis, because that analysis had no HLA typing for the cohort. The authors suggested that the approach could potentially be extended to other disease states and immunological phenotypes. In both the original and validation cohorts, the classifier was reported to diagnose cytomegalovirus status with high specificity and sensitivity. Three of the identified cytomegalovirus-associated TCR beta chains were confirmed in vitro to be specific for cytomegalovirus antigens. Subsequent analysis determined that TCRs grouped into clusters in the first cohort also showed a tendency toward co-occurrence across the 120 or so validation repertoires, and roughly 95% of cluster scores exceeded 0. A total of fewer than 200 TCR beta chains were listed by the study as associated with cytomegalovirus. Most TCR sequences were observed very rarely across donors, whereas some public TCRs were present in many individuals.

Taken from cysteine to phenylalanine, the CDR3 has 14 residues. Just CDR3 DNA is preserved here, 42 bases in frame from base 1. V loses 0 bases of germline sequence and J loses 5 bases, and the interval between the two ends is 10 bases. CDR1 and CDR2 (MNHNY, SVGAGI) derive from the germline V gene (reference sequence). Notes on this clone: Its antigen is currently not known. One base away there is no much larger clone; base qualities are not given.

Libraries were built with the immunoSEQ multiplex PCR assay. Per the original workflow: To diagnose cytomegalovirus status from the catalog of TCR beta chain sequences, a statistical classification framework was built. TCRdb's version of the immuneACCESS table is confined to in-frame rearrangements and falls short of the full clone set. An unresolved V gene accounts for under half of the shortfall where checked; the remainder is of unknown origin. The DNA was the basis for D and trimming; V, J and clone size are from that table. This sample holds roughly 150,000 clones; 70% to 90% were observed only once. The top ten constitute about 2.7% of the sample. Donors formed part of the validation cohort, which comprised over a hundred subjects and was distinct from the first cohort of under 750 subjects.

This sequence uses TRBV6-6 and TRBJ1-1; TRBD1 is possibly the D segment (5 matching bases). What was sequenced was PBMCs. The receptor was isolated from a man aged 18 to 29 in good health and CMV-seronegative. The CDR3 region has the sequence CASSYSRESTEAFF. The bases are TGTGCCAGCAGTTACTCCAGGGAATCAACTGAAGCTTTCTTT.